This TCR beta chain was identified during a study of technical replicates of blood from a handful of donors. Using immunoSEQ multiplex PCR, the repertoire was profiled, and TCRdb retains in-frame clones only, with some absent. The sample lists 65,000 to 90,000 clones; just over 85% were seen once. This receptor was identified in a human donor in good health. Some clones in this sample may be carry-over from other donors' samples. The sample comprised PBMCs.

Here the CDR3 reads CASSSTVYEQYF. In nucleotides, the CDR3 is TGTGCCAGCAGCTCCACGGTCTACGAGCAGTACTTC. V and J are TRBV7-2 and TRBJ2-7; no firm D call. Germline V lookup: CDR1 SGHTA, CDR2 FQGNSA. Deletions cut 4 bases from V and 3 bases from J, with 7 bases between. This CDR3 comprises 12 residues.